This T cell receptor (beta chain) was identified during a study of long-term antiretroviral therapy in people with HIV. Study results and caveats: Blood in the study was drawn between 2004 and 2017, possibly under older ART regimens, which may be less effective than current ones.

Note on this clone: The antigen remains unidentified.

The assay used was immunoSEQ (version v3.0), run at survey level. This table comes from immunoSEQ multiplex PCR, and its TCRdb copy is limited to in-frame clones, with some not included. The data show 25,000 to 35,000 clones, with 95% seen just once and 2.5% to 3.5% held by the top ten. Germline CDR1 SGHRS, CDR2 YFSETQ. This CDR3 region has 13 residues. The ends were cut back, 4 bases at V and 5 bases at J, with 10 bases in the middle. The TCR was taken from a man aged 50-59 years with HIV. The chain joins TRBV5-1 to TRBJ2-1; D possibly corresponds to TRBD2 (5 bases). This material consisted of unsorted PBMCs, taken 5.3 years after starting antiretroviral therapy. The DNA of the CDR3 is TGCGCCAGCAGCACCGGGAAGAACAATGAGCAGTTCTTC. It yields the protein CASSTGKNNEQFF.